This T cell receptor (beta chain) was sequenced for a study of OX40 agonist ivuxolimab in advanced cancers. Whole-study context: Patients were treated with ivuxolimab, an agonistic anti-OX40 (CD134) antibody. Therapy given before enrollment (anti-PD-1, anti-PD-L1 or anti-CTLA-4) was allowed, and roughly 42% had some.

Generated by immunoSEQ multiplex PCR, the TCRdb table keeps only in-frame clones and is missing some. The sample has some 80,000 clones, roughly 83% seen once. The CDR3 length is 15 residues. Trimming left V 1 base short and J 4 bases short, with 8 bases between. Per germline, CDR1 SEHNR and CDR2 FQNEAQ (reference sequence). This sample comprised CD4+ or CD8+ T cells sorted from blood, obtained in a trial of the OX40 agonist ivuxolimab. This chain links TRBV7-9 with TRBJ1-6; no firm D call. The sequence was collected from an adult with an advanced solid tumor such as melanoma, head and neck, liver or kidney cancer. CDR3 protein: CASSLGVGYNSPLHF. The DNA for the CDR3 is TGTGCCAGCAGCTTAGGTGTTGGGTATAATTCACCCCTCCACTTT.